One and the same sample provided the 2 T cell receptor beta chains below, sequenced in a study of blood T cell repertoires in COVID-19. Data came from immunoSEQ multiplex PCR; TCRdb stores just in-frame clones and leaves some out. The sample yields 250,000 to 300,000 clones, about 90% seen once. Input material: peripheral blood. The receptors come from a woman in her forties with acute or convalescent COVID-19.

The CDR3 spells CASNQDSYEQYV. The CDR3 DNA reads as TGTGCCAGCAACCAGGACAGCTACGAGCAGTACGTC. The V and J genes are TRBV21-1 and TRBJ2-7; no check of the table's D call, TRBD1, against the DNA was made. TRBV21-1 is a pseudogene segment. The CDR3 totals 12 residues.

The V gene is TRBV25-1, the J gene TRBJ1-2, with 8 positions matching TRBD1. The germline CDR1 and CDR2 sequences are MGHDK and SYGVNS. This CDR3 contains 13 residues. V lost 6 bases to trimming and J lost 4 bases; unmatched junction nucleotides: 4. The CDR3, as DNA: TGTGCCAGCAGACAGGGGGACGGCTATGGCTACACCTTC. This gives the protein CASRQGDGYGYTF.